This T cell receptor beta chain appears in the sequencing data of a study of T-cell memory formation after mild COVID-19. Via MiXCR, TCRdb re-called the 5' RACE reads, giving one row per CDR3 protein. Of under 300,000 distinct CDR3 sequences listed, 7% to 10% are singletons. V lost 2 bases and J lost 2, with 10 bases in between. CDR1 and CDR2 (germline): MGHRA, YSYEKL. The CDR3 runs 15 residues. This TCR derives from a man in his late teens or twenties who had mild COVID-19 (a few samples of this study predate the infection). Cell type and time point are not known. Sequencing was done on a sample of PBMCs or a T cell subset sorted from them (not recorded which). The V call is TRBV4-1, the J call TRBJ1-3; D uncertain. The CDR3 bases are TGCGCCAGCAGCCAACTCGGGTTGCCTGGAAACACCATATATTTT. Protein: CASSQLGLPGNTIYF.